This T cell receptor beta chain was obtained from a study of cytomegalovirus exposure and HLA in healthy donors. PCR employed 60 Vbeta and 13 Jbeta primers. Original processing notes: Approximately 73 million unique TCR beta chains, roughly 11 million shared, were counted in a later analysis. TCRdb's copy holds only in-frame clones and misses some; the assay was immunoSEQ multiplex PCR. The V and J calls and clone size are taken from that table; D and trimming were inferred from the DNA. The table lists approximately 96,000 clones. The CDR3 is 15 amino acids. CDR1 and CDR2 from the germline V gene are KGHSH and LQKENI. The V end was cut by 5 bases, the J end by 4 bases, with 15 bases between.

Specimen: PBMCs. The rearrangement joins TRBV18 to TRBJ1-5; TRBD1 might be the D (5 bases). The sequence derives from a girl aged 5-17 years in good health and CMV-seropositive. The CDR3 bases are TGTGCCAGCTCATCCGACAGAAACCGGAATCAGCCCCAGCATTTT. Residues: CASSSDRNRNQPQHF.